The clone carrying this T cell receptor beta chain has more than one count but fewer than ten. Antigen unknown. Naive CD8 T cells were sorted as CD8+CD4-CCR7+CD45RA+. CDR3 length: 15 residues. Germline V gene sequence: CDR1 SEHNR, CDR2 FQNEAQ (reference sequence). V lost 5 bases, J lost 3 bases, and 13 bases lay in between. These data originate in a study of molecular identifiers for immune sequencing clone quantification. Study context: Within a replicate experiment, RNA obtained from either about 20,000 or 100,000 naive CD8 cells was divided into five aliquots, and four of those aliquots were then sequenced. Study findings and constraints: The share of molecules held by clones above 20 RNA copies was over 98% in effector cells and under 1% in naive cells.

In TCRdb, the PCR reads were re-called with MiXCR into one record per CDR3 protein. Among hundreds of thousands of distinct CDR3 sequences listed, just under 20% were seen once. V and J are TRBV7-9 and TRBJ2-2; D gene ambiguous. Sequenced: naive CD8+ T cells from blood, with Jurkat cell RNA spiked in. Described subset: FACS-sorted CD8+CD4-CCR7+CD45RA+ naive T cells. The TCR originated in a human donor in good health. Some libraries in this study had Jurkat cell RNA spiked in. The CDR3 here is CASSPVGRDTGELFF. CDR3 nucleotide sequence: TGTGCCAGCAGCCCTGTTGGACGGGACACCGGGGAGCTGTTTTTT.